Each of the 27 T cell receptor beta chains below was sequenced from the same sample in a study of blood T cell repertoires in COVID-19. Libraries were prepared by immunoSEQ multiplex PCR; TCRdb keeps only in-frame clonotypes and omits some of them. The sample shows roughly 100,000 clones, roughly 84% of them seen only once. The source material was peripheral blood. The receptor set was obtained from a human donor in a cohort sampled during active COVID-19.

This CDR3 is CASSPGGGNQPQHF. The CDR3 DNA follows: TGTGCCAGCAGCCCCGGGGGGGGGAATCAGCCCCAGCATTTT. The chain uses TRBV7-2 and TRBJ1-5; a possible D gene is TRBD1 (5 bases). Trimming removed 5 bases at V and 4 bases at J, with 12 bases between. CDR3 length: 14 residues. CDR1 and CDR2 from the germline V gene are SGHTA and FQGNSA.

The chain joins TRBV7-2 to TRBJ1-2, with a tentative D call TRBD1 (5 bases). The V gene's germline CDR1 is SGHTA and CDR2 FQGNSA. The CDR3 covers 12 residues. Trimming took 5 bases from V and 12 from J, leaving 16 bases between them. The CDR3 is CASSLRTGGDTF. The CDR3 bases are TGTGCCAGCAGCCTACGGACTGGGGGGGACACCTTC.

The chain links TRBV6-5 to TRBJ1-6; no clear D. The CDR3 is 13 residues long. The germline CDR1 and CDR2 sequences are MNHEY and SVGAGI. The V end lost 2 bases, the J end lost 14 bases, and 13 bases lay between the germline ends. CDR3: CASSYEQLSSLHF. The CDR3 region has the DNA TGTGCCAGCAGTTACGAACAGTTAAGCTCCCTCCACTTT.

The chain employs TRBV6-5 and TRBJ1-2, with 12 positions matching TRBD1. CDR3 size: 15 residues. In germline, CDR1 is MNHEY, CDR2 SVGAGI. V shed 4 bases and J 3 bases; nucleotides not matched to a gene: 3. The CDR3 region is CASSFRDRGHYGYTF. In DNA, the CDR3 is TGTGCCAGCAGTTTCCGGGACAGGGGGCACTATGGCTACACCTTC.

This chain connects TRBV12-3 or TRBV12-4 to TRBJ2-7; D is unresolved. This CDR3 is 13 amino acids long. Trimming shortened V by 5 bases and J by 5 bases, and 13 bases separated the two germline ends. The CDR3 sequence is CASSLRYQDEQYF. As DNA, the CDR3 is TGTGCCAGCAGTCTCCGATACCAGGACGAGCAGTACTTC.

The rearrangement uses TRBV2 and TRBJ2-5; 7 bases line up with TRBD1. The germline CDR1 and CDR2 sequences are SNHLY and FYNNEI. V lost 9 bases and J lost 2; bases outside the gene matches: 9. This CDR3 spans 14 amino acids. CDR3 in DNA: TGTGCCAGTTGCCGGGACAGTTCACAAGAGACCCAGTACTTC. It translates to CASCRDSSQETQYF.

This clone was seen ten or more times. The chain joins TRBV19 to TRBJ2-1, with a weak D call TRBD1 (6 bases). Germline V gene sequence: CDR1 LNHDA, CDR2 SQIVND (reference sequence). The CDR3 loop spans 12 amino acids. V was pared by 3 bases and J by 10 bases, with 10 bases between. In nucleotides, the CDR3 is TGTGCCAGTAGTATTCAGGGGATGGAGCAGTTCTTC. It is translated as CASSIQGMEQFF.

This chain links TRBV7-6 with TRBJ2-1; D perhaps matches TRBD2 (6 bases). The CDR3 is made up of 15 amino acids. The V end was cut by 5 bases, the J end by 0 bases, with 11 bases between. Germline-derived CDR1 and CDR2 are SGHVS and FNYEAQ. The CDR3 reads CASSPRGNSYNEQFF. CDR3 coding DNA: TGTGCCAGCAGCCCTCGGGGGAACTCCTACAATGAGCAGTTCTTC. Full variable domain (remainder filled in from reference TRBV7-6 and TRBJ2-1): GAGVSQSPRYKVTKRGQDVALRCDPISGHVSLYWYRQALGQGPEFLTYFNYEAQQDKSGLPNDRFSAERPEGSISTLTIQRTEQRDSAMYRCASSPRGNSYNEQFFGPGTRLTVL.

This clone came up once. The genes are TRBV9 and TRBJ1-2; possibly TRBD1 for D (5 bases). The CDR3 covers 15 residues. CDR1 is SGDLS, CDR2 YYNGEE, per germline. V was trimmed by 0 bases and J by 0 bases, leaving 9 bases between them. This CDR3 reads CASSVGAGANYGYTF. CDR3 sequence (DNA): TGTGCCAGCAGCGTAGGGGCGGGGGCTAACTATGGCTACACCTTC.

The chain has TRBV5-5 and TRBJ2-7; 7 nucleotides agree with TRBD1. CDR1 SGHKS and CDR2 YYEKEE come from the germline V gene (reference sequence). The V and J ends lost 0 bases and 2 bases, in that order; junction bases with no gene match: 11. The CDR3 covers 17 residues. The CDR3 DNA follows: TGTGCCAGCAGCTTGGGGGGCTGGGACAGCCGAACCTACGAGCAGTACTTC. Translated, it gives CASSLGGWDSRTYEQYF.

The CDR3 loop reads CASSSTGTGGHEQYF. CDR3 sequence (DNA): TGTGCCAGCAGTTCCACCGGGACAGGGGGTCACGAGCAGTACTTC. V and J are TRBV5-5 and TRBJ2-7, with TRBD1 matching over 11 bases. The CDR3 length is 15 residues. Germline-derived CDR1 and CDR2 are SGHKS and YYEKEE (reference sequence). V shed 5 bases and J 5 bases; nucleotides not matched to a gene: 9.

This clone was seen only a few times. The V call is TRBV9, the J call TRBJ2-7; the match to TRBD1 covers 8 bases. V trimming: 4 bases; J trimming: 6 bases; junction bases outside the gene matches: 9. From germline, CDR1 is SGDLS and CDR2 YYNGEE. CDR3 length: 14 residues. CDR3 DNA: TGTGCCAGCAGCCATGGGGGACAGGCGGCCGAGCAGTACTTC. It encodes CASSHGGQAAEQYF. Full variable domain (rest looked up from reference TRBV9 and TRBJ2-7): DSGVTQTPKHLITATGQRVTLRCSPRSGDLSVYWYQQSLDQGLQFLIQYYNGEERAKGNILERFSAQQFPDLHSELNLSSLELGDSALYFCASSHGGQAAEQYFGPGTRLTVT.

J is TRBJ2-3 and V is TRBV11-2; a possible D gene is TRBD2 (5 bases). Trimming cost V 7 bases and J 1 base, with 9 bases left between them. Germline-derived CDR1 and CDR2 are SGHAT and FQNNGV. CDR3 length equals 13 residues. The CDR3 coding sequence is TGTGCCAGCAACCACGGGGGCACAGATACGCAGTATTTT. Its translation is CASNHGGTDTQYF. Full variable domain (outside the CDR3, taken from reference TRBV11-2 and TRBJ2-3): EAGVAQSPRYKIIEKRQSVAFWCNPISGHATLYWYQQILGQGPKLLIQFQNNGVVDDSQLPKDRFSAERLKGVDSTLKIQPAKLEDSAVYLCASNHGGTDTQYFGPGTRLTVL.

The chain is built from TRBV6-5 and TRBJ1-1, with 8 nucleotides matching TRBD1. Germline V CDR1 and CDR2: MNHEY, SVGAGI. There are 13 residues in the CDR3. Trimming cost V 2 bases and J 8 bases; bases outside gene matches: 4. This chain's CDR3 is CASSYKRDREAFF. The DNA of the CDR3 is TGTGCCAGCAGTTACAAGAGGGACAGGGAAGCTTTCTTT.

J is TRBJ2-3 and V is TRBV7-2; D unclear. The V gene lost 3 bases and the J gene lost 10 bases, with 11 bases spanning the gap. CDR3 length equals 12 residues. Germline V lookup: CDR1 SGHTA, CDR2 FQGNSA. The CDR3 bases are TGTGCCAGCAGCTTCACTTCACCCCCGCAGTATTTT. Amino acids: CASSFTSPPQYF.

The chain uses TRBV18 and TRBJ2-7, with TRBD2 as a possible D gene (5 bases). Between the trimmed V and J ends, which lost 0 bases and 5 bases, there was a span of 5 bases. Germline values: CDR1 KGHSH, CDR2 LQKENI. CDR3 length: 12 residues. CDR3 amino acids: CASSPPGDEQYF. As DNA, the CDR3 is TGTGCCAGCTCACCACCGGGAGACGAGCAGTACTTC.

The count of this clone is one. The chain joins TRBV5-1 to TRBJ2-1; the match to TRBD1 covers 10 bases. The CDR3 extends over 15 amino acids. The germline V gene has CDR1 SGHRS and CDR2 YFSETQ. J gave up 3 bases and V 3 bases, and 3 bases lay outside the gene matches. CDR3 coding DNA: TGCGCCAGCAGCTCCGGGACAGGGGACTACAATGAGCAGTTCTTC. Translation gives CASSSGTGDYNEQFF.

The rearrangement joins TRBV28 to TRBJ1-2; D unclear. Germline V gene sequence: CDR1 MDHEN, CDR2 SYDVKM. CDR3 size: 15 residues. Deletions cut 4 bases from V and 6 bases from J, with 18 bases between. CDR3 sequence reads: CASSSNTGEGHGYTF. In DNA, the CDR3 is TGTGCCAGCAGTTCTAATACCGGAGAGGGCCATGGCTACACCTTC.

The chain employs TRBV24-1 and TRBJ2-3, with TRBD2 matching 7 bases. This CDR3 is 14 amino acids long. V gave up 4 bases and J gave up 7 bases; unmatched junction bases: 7. Germline V gene data show CDR1 as KGHDR and CDR2 as SFDVKD. The CDR3, as DNA: TGTGCCACCAGTGACCCTGGGACTACCCATACGCAGTATTTT. Amino acid sequence: CATSDPGTTHTQYF.

This chain uses TRBV19 with TRBJ2-3; 7 nucleotides line up with TRBD2. Germline V CDR1 and CDR2: LNHDA, SQIVND (reference sequence). The CDR3 loop spans 13 amino acids. V shed 8 bases, J shed 5 bases, and the junction held 7 bases outside the gene matches. CDR3 amino acids: CASGHGREDTQYF. CDR3 coding DNA: TGTGCCAGTGGACATGGGAGGGAAGATACGCAGTATTTT.

The chain joins TRBV7-2 to TRBJ2-7; 8 nucleotides agree with TRBD1. Trimming took 3 bases from V and 5 from J; bases not matched to a gene: 3. Germline CDR1 and CDR2: SGHTA and FQGNSA. This CDR3 contains 13 residues. CDR3 protein: CASSFGQGDEQYF. DNA of the CDR3: TGTGCCAGCAGCTTCGGACAGGGCGACGAGCAGTACTTC.

The chain employs TRBV4-3 and TRBJ2-1; tentatively, D is TRBD2 (7 bases). This CDR3 is built from 17 residues. Per germline, CDR1 LGHNA and CDR2 YSLEER. The V end was cut by 1 base, the J end by 4 bases, with 17 bases between. The CDR3 is CASSQAYDGGRYNEQFF. The CDR3 DNA sequence: TGCGCCAGCAGCCAAGCTTATGACGGGGGGCGATACAATGAGCAGTTCTTC.

The chain employs TRBV28 and TRBJ2-1, with a possible D match to TRBD1 (6 bases). Germline CDR1 reads MDHEN; CDR2 reads SYDVKM. The CDR3 spans 12 residues. With 3 bases removed from V and 9 bases from J, the gap between germline ends came to 9 bases. The CDR3 reads CASSLLQGEQFF. The CDR3 nucleotides are TGTGCCAGCAGTTTGTTACAGGGTGAGCAGTTCTTC.

The V call is TRBV7-3, the J call TRBJ2-7; no reliable D call. This CDR3 has 14 amino acids. Between the trimmed V and J ends, which lost 5 bases and 4 bases, there was a span of 15 bases. Germline loops: CDR1 SGHTA, CDR2 FQGTGA. CDR3 DNA: TGTGCCAGCAGCCCAACGGGTCCCCCATACGAGCAGTACTTC. Amino acids: CASSPTGPPYEQYF.

The chain carries TRBV9 and TRBJ1-5, with 7 bases identical to TRBD1. The germline V gene encodes CDR1 SGDLS and CDR2 YYNGEE. The CDR3 has 12 residues. This CDR3 reads CARKDREKPQHF. The CDR3 bases are TGTGCTAGAAAAGACAGGGAAAAACCCCAGCATTTT.

This clone has a single count. The CDR3 is CASSFLRGRVDTQYF. CDR3 sequence (DNA): TGTGCCAGCAGCTTTCTCAGGGGGCGCGTAGATACGCAGTATTTT. V usage is TRBV11-2 and J usage is TRBJ2-3, with TRBD1 matching over 8 bases. The CDR3 has 15 amino acids. V gave up 3 bases and J gave up 5 bases; unmatched junction bases: 7. The germline CDR1 and CDR2 sequences are SGHAT and FQNNGV.

The chain has TRBV9 and TRBJ1-2; 9 bases match TRBD1. This CDR3 spans 14 amino acids. J lost 7 bases, V lost 6 bases, and 10 bases had no gene match. Germline values: CDR1 SGDLS, CDR2 YYNGEE. In nucleotides, the CDR3 is TGTGCCAGCAACAAACAGGGGGCTGTAGGTGGCTACACCTTC. It specifies CASNKQGAVGGYTF. Full variable domain (remainder filled in from reference TRBV9 and TRBJ1-2): DSGVTQTPKHLITATGQRVTLRCSPRSGDLSVYWYQQSLDQGLQFLIQYYNGEERAKGNILERFSAQQFPDLHSELNLSSLELGDSALYFCASNKQGAVGGYTFGSGTRLTVV.